Presented here are 7 T cell receptor beta chains from one specimen sequenced in a study of T cell clonotyping in hematopoietic cell transplantation. Clones were sequenced by immunoSEQ multiplex PCR, and TCRdb holds only the in-frame ones, with some missing. The sample lists roughly 15,000 clones, approximately 85% occurring once. The sequenced material came from peripheral blood mononuclear cells. All receptors derive from a woman aged 40 to 50 in good health. Some clones in this sample may be carry-over from other donors' samples.

The chain employs TRBV30 and TRBJ2-5, with a tentative D call TRBD2 (6 bases). Deletions cut 1 base from V and 1 base from J, with 10 bases between. The germline V gene has CDR1 GTSNPN and CDR2 SVGIG (reference sequence). The length of the CDR3 is 14 residues. CDR3 protein: CAWSGGDSQETQYF. The CDR3, as DNA: TGTGCCTGGAGTGGGGGGGACTCCCAAGAGACCCAGTACTTC. Combining the CDR3 with reference TRBV30 and TRBJ2-5 gives the whole variable domain SQTIHQWPATLVQPVGSPLSLECTVEGTSNPNLYWYRQAAGRGLQLLFYSVGIGQISSEVPQNLSASRPQDRQFILSSKKLLLSDSGFYLCAWSGGDSQETQYFGPGTRLLVL.

V usage is TRBV6-4 and J usage is TRBJ2-4; 10 bases line up with TRBD2. CDR1 and CDR2 from the germline V gene are MRHNA and SNTAGT. Trimming cost V 4 bases and J 6 bases; bases outside gene matches: 6. The CDR3 covers 15 residues. DNA of the CDR3: TGTGCCAGCAGTGCCCGGGCTAGCGGGGGAAACATTCAGTACTTC. As protein: CASSARASGGNIQYF.

The rearrangement uses TRBV28 and TRBJ2-7; 10 nucleotides match TRBD2. V lost 7 bases and J lost 7; bases outside the gene matches: 10. The CDR3 consists of 14 residues. Germline CDR1 and CDR2: MDHEN and SYDVKM. The chain's CDR3 is CASTLGSGRKEQYF. The CDR3 DNA is TGTGCCAGCACGTTGGGTAGCGGGAGGAAAGAGCAGTACTTC.

The rearrangement joins TRBV12-5 to TRBJ2-7; D is undetermined. CDR3 length equals 14 residues. Trimming left V 3 bases short and J 2 bases short, with 11 bases between. CDR1 is LGHNT and CDR2 is FRNRAP in the germline V gene. The CDR3 spells CASGLHIPPYEQYF. CDR3 coding DNA: TGTGCTAGTGGTTTACACATACCCCCCTACGAGCAGTACTTC.

This clone was recorded only once. The chain is built from TRBV5-1 and TRBJ2-1, with a tentative D call TRBD1 (6 bases). V shed 0 bases and J shed 9 bases, with 22 bases lying between them. The CDR3 covers 17 residues. Germline CDR1 is SGHRS and CDR2 is YFSETQ. This CDR3 reads CASSLGHRDSTTAEQFF. The CDR3 DNA reads TGCGCCAGCAGCTTGGGTCACAGGGATAGTACCACGGCTGAGCAGTTCTTC.

The V gene is TRBV4-3, the J gene TRBJ2-7, with 7 bases lining up with TRBD2. The germline CDR1 and CDR2 sequences are LGHNA and YSLEER. The CDR3 extends over 18 amino acids. Losses at the gene ends were 4 bases for V and 0 bases for J; bases not matched to a gene: 15. CDR3 in DNA: TGCGCCAGCAGCCCCACGCGCTCGGGGGGACGGAGCTCCTACGAGCAGTACTTC. The encoded protein is CASSPTRSGGRSSYEQYF.

This chain joins TRBV7-2 and TRBJ1-1, with 8 bases aligning to TRBD1. The CDR3 runs 17 residues. J was trimmed by 4 bases and V by 4 bases; bases with no gene match: 14. From germline, CDR1 is SGHTA and CDR2 FQGNSA. CDR3 nucleotide sequence: TGTGCCAGCAGCTGGACGGGGACAGGCGGGGGTAGCACTGAAGCTTTCTTT. Residues: CASSWTGTGGGSTEAFF.